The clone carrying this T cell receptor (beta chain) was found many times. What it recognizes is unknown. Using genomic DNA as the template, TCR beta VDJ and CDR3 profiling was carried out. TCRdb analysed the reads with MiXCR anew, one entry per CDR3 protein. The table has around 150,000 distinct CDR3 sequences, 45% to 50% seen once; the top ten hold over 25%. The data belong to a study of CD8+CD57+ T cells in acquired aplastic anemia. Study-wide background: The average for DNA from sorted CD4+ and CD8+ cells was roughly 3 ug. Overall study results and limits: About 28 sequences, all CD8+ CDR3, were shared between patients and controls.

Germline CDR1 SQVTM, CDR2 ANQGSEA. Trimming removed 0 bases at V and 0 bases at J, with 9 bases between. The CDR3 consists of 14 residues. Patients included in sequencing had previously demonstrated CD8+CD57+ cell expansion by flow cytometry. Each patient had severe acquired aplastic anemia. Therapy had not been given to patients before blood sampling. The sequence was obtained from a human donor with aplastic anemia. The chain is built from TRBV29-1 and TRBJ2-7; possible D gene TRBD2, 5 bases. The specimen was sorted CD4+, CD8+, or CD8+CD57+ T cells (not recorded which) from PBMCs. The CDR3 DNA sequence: TGCAGCGTTGAAGAGGACTCACCCTCCTACGAGCAGTACTTC. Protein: CSVEEDSPSYEQYF.